The 27 T cell receptor beta chains below were found in one sample sequenced in a study of T cell repertoires in cytomegalovirus infection. TCRdb independently ran MiXCR on the reads; one entry per CDR3 protein. The sample lists about 130,000 distinct CDR3 sequences, 24% occurring once. The antigens for these receptors are not known. The specimen sequenced was PBMCs, sequenced either directly or after in vitro stimulation (not recorded which). All receptors come from a human donor in good health (CMV status not recorded). Some clones in this sample may be carry-over from other donors' samples.

This clonotype was picked up a small number of times. In DNA, the CDR3 is TGCAGTGCTAGAGCCCCCCCGGGCCCGGAAGGGGAGTCTGCTTTCTTT. The encoded protein is CSARAPPGPEGESAFF. The chain is built from TRBV20-1 and TRBJ1-1, with a possible D match to TRBD1 (5 bases). This CDR3 contains 16 residues. Germline lookup yields CDR1 DFQATT and CDR2 SNEGSKA (reference sequence). V was clipped by 1 base and J by 11 bases, with 26 bases between them.

The chain recombines TRBV12-3 or TRBV12-4 with TRBJ2-1; 11 bases fit TRBD2. There are 16 residues in the CDR3. V lost 3 bases to trimming and J lost 8 bases; unmatched junction nucleotides: 9. Here the CDR3 DNA reads TGTGCCAGCAGTTTCCGAGTAGCGGGAGGGCCGGATGAGCAGTTCTTC. Translating gives CASSFRVAGGPDEQFF.

The chain couples TRBV20-1 to TRBJ1-5, with D uncertain. Germline CDR1 reads DFQATT; CDR2 reads SNEGSKA (reference sequence). The CDR3 is made up of 13 amino acids. Trimming pared 6 bases from V and 4 bases from J, leaving 13 bases between. For the CDR3, the DNA is TGCAGTGCCCCGGGATCGGGGAATCAGCCCCAGCATTTT. Translating gives CSAPGSGNQPQHF.

Regarding this clonotype: Being one base from a much bigger clone, this may be a read error. The V and J genes are TRBV4-1 and TRBJ1-4, with D maybe TRBD1 (6 bases). Germline values: CDR1 MGHRA, CDR2 YSYEKL. V was trimmed by 4 bases and J by 11 bases, leaving 26 bases between them. The CDR3 sequence is 17 residues long. Here the CDR3 DNA reads TGCGCCAGCAGCCTTTTTCCCTCCGTGACAGGTGAAGGGAAACTGTTTTTT. Translated: CASSLFPSVTGEGKLFF.

The chain carries TRBV12-3 or TRBV12-4 and TRBJ2-1; TRBD2 agrees at 14 bases. The CDR3 totals 16 residues. V gave up 3 bases and J gave up 8 bases; unmatched junction bases: 6. DNA for the CDR3: TGTGCCAGCAGTTTTAGACTAGCGGGAGGGTACCATGAGCAGTTCTTC. Protein product: CASSFRLAGGYHEQFF.

The chain combines TRBV19 with TRBJ2-7, with 9 positions matching TRBD1. The CDR3 consists of 14 residues. Losses at the gene ends were 4 bases for V and 3 bases for J; bases not matched to a gene: 4. Germline V CDR1 and CDR2: LNHDA, SQIVND (reference sequence). CDR3 bases: TGTGCCAGTAGTACCCGGGACAGGGTCTACGAGCAGTACTTC. Translation gives CASSTRDRVYEQYF.

This clonotype was counted at least ten times. Since a much larger clone is just one base distant, this may be a read error. The rearrangement links TRBV7-2 to TRBJ2-5; D possibly corresponds to TRBD1 (6 bases). Between the trimmed V and J ends, which lost 2 bases and 5 bases, there was a span of 12 bases. The V gene's germline CDR1 is SGHTA and CDR2 FQGNSA. This CDR3 spans 14 amino acids. DNA for the CDR3: TGTGCCAGCAGCTTATTTGGGGGCGATGAGACCCAGTACTTC. Translation: CASSLFGGDETQYF. The full variable domain, completed using reference TRBV7-2 and TRBJ2-5, is GAGVSQSPSNKVTEKGKDVELRCDPISGHTALYWYRQSLGQGLEFLIYFQGNSAPDKSGLPSDRFSAERTGGSVSTLTIQRTQQEDSAVYLCASSLFGGDETQYFGPGTRLLVL.

This clonotype has a handful of counts. The chain joins TRBV27 to TRBJ2-1; D is unclear. V lost 5 bases and J 4 bases, leaving 9 bases between the germline ends. This CDR3 comprises 13 residues. Germline CDR1 MNHEY, CDR2 SMNVEV (reference sequence). Written as DNA, the CDR3 is TGTGCCAGCAGTCTAGACCATTACAATGAGCAGTTCTTC. Translating gives CASSLDHYNEQFF.

The V gene is TRBV6-6, the J gene TRBJ2-3, with TRBD2 matching over 10 bases. There are 16 residues in the CDR3. Unmatched junction bases numbered 4, after V lost 3 bases and J lost 1 base. CDR1 MNHNY and CDR2 SVGAGI come from the germline V gene (reference sequence). The CDR3 spells CASSYSSGRGTDTQYF. CDR3 coding DNA: TGTGCCAGCAGTTATTCTAGCGGGAGAGGCACAGATACGCAGTATTTT.

The rearrangement links TRBV5-1 to TRBJ1-5; no definite D call. Looked up from germline, CDR1 is SGHRS and CDR2 is YFSETQ. Trimming removed 1 base at V and 5 bases at J, with 13 bases between. The CDR3 runs to 15 residues. CDR3 sequence: CASSLFTGSDQPQHF. For the CDR3, the DNA is TGCGCCAGCAGCTTGTTTACGGGTTCGGATCAGCCCCAGCATTTT.

This clonotype was picked up many times. The V and J genes are TRBV7-2 and TRBJ1-3, with D perhaps TRBD1 (6 bases). Between the trimmed V and J ends, which lost 3 bases and 3 bases, there was a span of 9 bases. The CDR3 extends over 14 amino acids. CDR1 SGHTA and CDR2 FQGNSA come from the germline V gene. The CDR3: CASSFTGLGNTIYF. Written as DNA, the CDR3 is TGTGCCAGCAGCTTTACAGGGCTTGGAAACACCATATATTTT.

The chain combines TRBV6-2 or TRBV6-3 with TRBJ2-1; 11 bases match TRBD2. V shed 4 bases, J shed 8 bases, and the junction held 13 bases outside the gene matches. The V gene's germline CDR1 is MNHEY and CDR2 SVGEGT. The CDR3 runs 17 residues. Written as DNA, the CDR3 is TGTGCCAGCAGTTCATTACTAGCGGGAGCAGGATTTGATGAGCAGTTCTTC. Translating gives CASSSLLAGAGFDEQFF.

This clonotype was recorded a few times. The chain couples TRBV28 to TRBJ1-2; D might be TRBD1 (6 bases). The germline CDR1 and CDR2 sequences are MDHEN and SYDVKM. The V gene lost 6 bases and the J gene lost 7 bases, with 15 bases spanning the gap. The CDR3 loop spans 13 amino acids. The CDR3 region is CASRQGWVGGYTF. DNA of the CDR3: TGTGCCAGCAGGCAGGGGTGGGTTGGTGGCTACACCTTC.

This clonotype was seen at least ten times. The gene calls are TRBV7-2 and TRBJ2-3; perhaps TRBD2 as D (5 bases). V lost 5 bases to trimming and J lost 4 bases, with 10 bases between them. Per the germline V gene, CDR1 is SGHTA and CDR2 is FQGNSA. The CDR3 is 13 residues long. CDR3 in DNA: TGTGCCAGCAGCAGTGACTATGCAGATACGCAGTATTTT. This codes for CASSSDYADTQYF.

The V and J genes are TRBV30 and TRBJ1-1; D gene uncertain. The CDR3 runs 10 residues. Trimming removed 2 bases at V and 4 bases at J, with 2 bases between. CDR1 and CDR2 (germline): GTSNPN, SVGIG (reference sequence). CDR3 sequence: CAWSFTEAFF. In DNA, the CDR3 is TGTGCCTGGAGTTTCACTGAAGCTTTCTTT.

This clonotype was observed a few times. The V call is TRBV5-6, the J call TRBJ2-5; 12 bases match TRBD2. Germline V gives CDR1 SGHDT, CDR2 YYEEEE. The CDR3 totals 18 residues. V was pared by 4 bases and J by 4 bases, with 14 bases of the junction left unmatched. The CDR3 region has the DNA TGTGCCAGCAGCCCTAGCGGGAGGGCCTCTCTGCGGGGAGAGACCCAGTACTTC. Protein: CASSPSGRASLRGETQYF.

This chain links TRBV4-3 with TRBJ2-1; 9 nucleotides align to TRBD2. This CDR3 spans 17 amino acids. CDR1 is LGHNA, CDR2 YSLEER, per germline. V was clipped by 0 bases and J by 2 bases; unmatched bases: 5. The CDR3 is CASSQDLAGGPYNEQFF. The CDR3, as DNA: TGCGCCAGCAGCCAAGACCTCGCGGGAGGGCCCTACAATGAGCAGTTCTTC.

This clonotype appeared a few times. This chain links TRBV20-1 with TRBJ1-6; D is unclear. This CDR3 has 12 residues. With 0 bases removed from V and 11 bases from J, the gap between germline ends came to 8 bases. The germline V gene has CDR1 DFQATT and CDR2 SNEGSKA (reference sequence). The CDR3 here is CSARDSNPPLHF. The CDR3 bases are TGCAGTGCTAGAGATAGTAACCCACCCCTCCACTTT.

This clonotype has just a few counts. The chain is built from TRBV4-1 and TRBJ2-2; 7 positions match TRBD2. Germline CDR1 is MGHRA and CDR2 is YSYEKL. The CDR3 sequence is 16 residues long. Trimming at V came to 1 base and at J to 6 bases, leaving 8 bases not matched to a gene. In DNA, the CDR3 is TGCGCCAGCAGCCAAGGCGGCGGGAGAGGGGCCGGGGAGCTGTTTTTT. Its protein product is CASSQGGGRGAGELFF.

V usage is TRBV4-1 and J usage is TRBJ2-1; no firm D call. Trimming stripped 5 bases from V and 13 bases from J, with 12 bases between. Germline loops: CDR1 MGHRA, CDR2 YSYEKL. This CDR3 is 11 amino acids long. DNA of the CDR3: TGCGCCAGCAGCGGTAATGGTTATCAGTTCTTC. Encoded protein: CASSGNGYQFF.

The rearrangement joins TRBV20-1 to TRBJ2-5; D call uncertain. The CDR3 is 13 amino acids. With 5 bases removed from V and 1 base from J, the gap between germline ends came to 11 bases. Germline V gene sequence: CDR1 DFQATT, CDR2 SNEGSKA (reference sequence). This chain's CDR3 is CSADRASQETQYF. The CDR3 DNA reads TGCAGTGCTGACCGGGCCTCCCAAGAGACCCAGTACTTC.

This chain joins TRBV6-1 and TRBJ2-5; 8 nucleotides match TRBD2. Trimming at V came to 6 bases and at J to 4 bases, leaving 7 bases not matched to a gene. The CDR3 loop spans 14 amino acids. Germline V CDR1 and CDR2: MNHNS, SASEGT. The CDR3 DNA reads as TGTGCCAGCAGAGGACTAGCCGCTGGAGAGACCCAGTACTTC. Translating gives CASRGLAAGETQYF.

The chain carries TRBV12-3 or TRBV12-4 and TRBJ1-6; D not certain. The CDR3 spans 15 residues. V lost 1 base, J lost 5 bases, and 9 bases lay in between. The CDR3 sequence: CASSLGGSNNSPLHF. As DNA, the CDR3 is TGTGCCAGCAGTTTAGGAGGATCAAATAATTCACCCCTCCACTTT.

This clonotype was seen repeatedly, ten times or more. The rearrangement joins TRBV19 to TRBJ2-6; 9 bases are a match to TRBD2. The V gene end was trimmed by 5 bases and the J gene end by 1 base; junction bases not matched to a gene: 3. There are 16 residues in the CDR3. CDR1 LNHDA and CDR2 SQIVND come from the germline V gene (reference sequence). The CDR3 DNA reads TGTGCCAGTAGTCTGCGGGGGGGGTCTGGGGCCAACGTCCTGACTTTC. Its translation is CASSLRGGSGANVLTF.

This rearrangement joins TRBV27 to TRBJ2-7; 10 bases map to TRBD2. J gave up 2 bases and V 5 bases, and 9 bases lay outside the gene matches. This CDR3 contains 16 residues. Germline V gives CDR1 MNHEY, CDR2 SMNVEV (reference sequence). The CDR3 DNA reads as TGTGCCAGCAGTCCCCACGGACTAGCGGCTACCTACGAGCAGTACTTC. Its translation: CASSPHGLAATYEQYF.

A few counts support this clonotype. For the CDR3, the DNA is TGTGCCACCAGCAGAGATGTCACGACTAGCGGGAGTGGTGAGCAGTTCTTC. Its protein is CATSRDVTTSGSGEQFF. The rearrangement links TRBV15 to TRBJ2-1, with TRBD2 matching 12 bases. Germline V lookup: CDR1 LNHNV, CDR2 YYDKDF (reference sequence). The CDR3 runs 17 residues. V trimming: 0 bases; J trimming: 9 bases; junction bases outside the gene matches: 9.

This clonotype was seen only a few times. The rearrangement joins TRBV6-1 to TRBJ2-7; 7 bases align to TRBD2. This CDR3 comprises 13 residues. V dropped 6 bases and J dropped 2; count of bases not matched to a gene: 4. CDR1 is MNHNS and CDR2 is SASEGT in the germline V gene. CDR3 in DNA: TGTGCCAGCAGGACGGCGGGAGCCTACGAGCAGTACGTC. It is translated as CASRTAGAYEQYV.